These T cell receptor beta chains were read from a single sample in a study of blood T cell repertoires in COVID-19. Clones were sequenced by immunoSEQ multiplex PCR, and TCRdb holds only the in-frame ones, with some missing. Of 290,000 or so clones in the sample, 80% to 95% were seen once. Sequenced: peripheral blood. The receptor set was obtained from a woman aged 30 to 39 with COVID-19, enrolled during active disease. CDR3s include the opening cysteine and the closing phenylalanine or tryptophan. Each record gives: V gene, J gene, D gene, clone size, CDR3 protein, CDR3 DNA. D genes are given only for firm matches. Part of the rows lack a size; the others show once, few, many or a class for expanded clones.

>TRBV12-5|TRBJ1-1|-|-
CASGFTTGKNTEAFF
TGTGCTAGTGGTTTCACGACAGGCAAGAACACTGAAGCTTTCTTT
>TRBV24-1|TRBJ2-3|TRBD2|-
CATSDPVAGGPQDTQYF
TGTGCCACCAGTGATCCGGTAGCGGGAGGGCCCCAGGATACGCAGTATTTT
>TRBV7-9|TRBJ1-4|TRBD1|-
CASSLGTAATNEKLFF
TGTGCCAGCAGCCTTGGGACAGCTGCAACTAATGAAAAACTGTTTTTT
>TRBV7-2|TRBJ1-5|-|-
CASSLVGGGDQPQHF
TGTGCCAGCAGCTTGGTTGGCGGGGGTGATCAGCCCCAGCATTTT
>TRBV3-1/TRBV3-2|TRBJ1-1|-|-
CASSQALLNTEAFF
TGTGCCAGCAGCCAAGCGCTATTGAACACTGAAGCTTTCTTT
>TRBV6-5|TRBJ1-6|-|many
CASSYLGTQLHF
TGTGCCAGCAGTTACTTGGGGACACAGCTCCACTTT
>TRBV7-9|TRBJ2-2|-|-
CASSRQVGELFF
TGTGCCAGCAGTCGGCAGGTCGGGGAGCTGTTTTTT
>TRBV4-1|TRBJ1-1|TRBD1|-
CASSQYGQGSEAFF
TGCGCCAGCAGCCAATACGGACAGGGCTCTGAAGCTTTCTTT
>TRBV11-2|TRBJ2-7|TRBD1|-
CASSLEQGASYEQYF
TGTGCCAGCAGCTTAGAACAGGGGGCATCCTACGAGCAGTACTTC
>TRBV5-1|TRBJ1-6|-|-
CASSLEFGGDYNSPLHF
TGCGCCAGCAGCTTGGAGTTCGGGGGGGACTATAATTCACCCCTCCACTTT
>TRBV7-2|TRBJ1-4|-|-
CASSLETGRVEKLFF
TGTGCCAGCAGCTTAGAAACAGGGCGGGTTGAAAAACTGTTTTTT
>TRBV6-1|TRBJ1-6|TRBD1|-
CASSEGTGSVSPLHF
TGTGCCAGCAGTGAAGGGACAGGGTCAGTCTCACCCCTCCACTTT
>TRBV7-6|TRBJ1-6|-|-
CASSSDSSYNSPLHF
TGTGCCAGCAGCTCGGACAGCTCCTATAATTCACCCCTCCACTTT
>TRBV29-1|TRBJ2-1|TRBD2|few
CSVNLPRTSLGNEQFF
TGCAGCGTTAACCTCCCCCGGACTAGTCTCGGCAATGAGCAGTTCTTC
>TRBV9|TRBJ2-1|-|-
CASSVFQGSEQFF
TGTGCCAGCAGCGTATTCCAGGGATCTGAGCAGTTCTTC
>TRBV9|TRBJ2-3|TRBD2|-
CASSVGGGRATDTQYF
TGTGCCAGCAGCGTAGGCGGGGGGAGGGCCACAGATACGCAGTATTTT
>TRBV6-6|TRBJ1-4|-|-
CASSRHSARESKVVDEKLFF
TGTGCCAGCAGTCGCCACTCTGCCAGGGAATCTAAAGTGGTGGATGAAAAACTGTTTTTT
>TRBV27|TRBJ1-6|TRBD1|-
CASRTGQVYNSPLHF
TGTGCCAGCCGGACAGGGCAGGTCTATAATTCACCCCTCCACTTT
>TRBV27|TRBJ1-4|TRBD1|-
CASSQNRDSEKLFF
TGTGCCAGCAGCCAAAACCGGGACAGTGAAAAACTGTTTTTT
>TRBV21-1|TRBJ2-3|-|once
CASSINLGLPSPTDTQYF
TGTGCCAGCAGCATAAATTTAGGACTACCAAGTCCCACAGATACGCAGTATTTT
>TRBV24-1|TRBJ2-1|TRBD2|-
CATSDRTSGSNEQFF
TGTGCCACCAGTGATCGGACTAGCGGGAGCAATGAGCAGTTCTTC
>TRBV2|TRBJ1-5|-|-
CASSVGPGYTQPQHF
TGTGCCAGCAGTGTCGGGCCAGGGTACACCCAGCCCCAGCATTTT
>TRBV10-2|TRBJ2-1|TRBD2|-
CASSEFGSGLAGANNEQFF
TGCGCCAGCAGTGAGTTTGGTTCCGGACTAGCGGGAGCCAACAATGAGCAGTTCTTC
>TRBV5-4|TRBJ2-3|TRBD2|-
CASSPGAGALTDTQYF
TGTGCCAGCAGCCCGGGAGCGGGAGCCCTCACAGATACGCAGTATTTT